This T cell receptor (beta chain) was captured in a study of CD8+ T cells in alopecia areata. On the study more broadly: Tofacitinib continued for 6 to 18 months and was then withheld for 6 months. General study findings and limits: Baseline CD8+ expansion's link to response remains uncertain, as there was one nonresponder.

Noted treatment: oral pan-JAK inhibitor, 5-10 mg twice daily. Following RNA extraction, reverse transcription yielded cDNA that acted as the sequencing template. The method was immunoSEQ multiplex PCR; TCRdb's version includes in-frame clones alone and lacks a portion of them. The sample holds some 220,000 clones, about 57% seen once. On this clone itself: Its antigen is currently unknown.

V gave up 7 bases and J gave up 4 bases; unmatched junction bases: 18. Germline CDR1 is LNHDA and CDR2 is SQIVND (reference sequence). The CDR3 covers 17 residues. The TCR sequence derives from a human donor with alopecia areata. The sequenced sample was CD4+ T cells sorted from blood, obtained at week 4, from a patient treated with tofacitinib. The chain combines TRBV19 with TRBJ1-2, with TRBD1 matching 7 bases. The CDR3 nucleotides read TGTGCCAGTAAAGGGACAGCCGCTAATACTCCTTTCTATGGCTACACCTTC. Its protein product is CASKGTAANTPFYGYTF.